A single sample gave rise to the 6 T cell receptor beta chains below, sequenced in a study of radiation and T cells in renal cell carcinoma. TCRdb's table, derived via immunoSEQ multiplex PCR, lists solely in-frame clones and lacks some. The sample carries roughly 45,000 clones, about 82% recorded once. Time point noted: blood 4 weeks post-SBRT, at nephrectomy. Treatment noted: 15 Gy SBRT to primary tumor, nephrectomy 4 weeks later. The sequencing used blood, collected from a patient whose treatment included radiotherapy and nephrectomy. Source of these receptors: a woman aged 70-85 years with renal cell carcinoma.

This rearrangement joins TRBV4-1 to TRBJ2-3; D is unclear. V was pared by 5 bases and J by 0 bases, with 3 bases between. The CDR3 sequence is 12 residues long. Germline V lookup: CDR1 MGHRA, CDR2 YSYEKL. The CDR3 nucleotides are TGCGCCAGCAGCTCTAGCACAGATACGCAGTATTTT. This sequence encodes CASSSSTDTQYF.

The chain uses TRBV19 and TRBJ1-5; 9 bases agree with TRBD1. The germline V gene has CDR1 LNHDA and CDR2 SQIVND (reference sequence). The CDR3 totals 16 residues. With 6 bases clipped from V and 5 bases from J, the junction kept 11 bases outside the gene matches. CDR3 residues: CASSSSRDRVHQPQHF. As DNA, the CDR3 is TGTGCCAGTAGCTCATCCCGGGACAGGGTGCATCAGCCCCAGCATTTT. Together with reference TRBV19 and TRBJ1-5, the CDR3 gives the full variable domain: DGGITQSPKYLFRKEGQNVTLSCEQNLNHDAMYWYRQDPGQGLRLIYYSQIVNDFQKGDIAEGYSVSREKKESFPLTVTSAQKNPTAFYLCASSSSRDRVHQPQHFGDGTRLSIL.

This chain links TRBV19 with TRBJ1-6, with D possibly being TRBD1 (6 bases). The germline V gene has CDR1 LNHDA and CDR2 SQIVND (reference sequence). Trimming shortened V by 6 bases and J by 2 bases, and 11 bases separated the two germline ends. This CDR3 has 15 residues. In DNA, the CDR3 is TGTGCCAGTAGCCAGGGGACACCCTATAATTCACCCCTCCACTTT. It yields the protein CASSQGTPYNSPLHF.

This clone has a handful of counts. The chain joins TRBV2 to TRBJ2-2; no clear D gene. The CDR3 runs to 13 residues. Between the trimmed V and J ends, which lost 7 bases and 8 bases, there was a span of 14 bases. Per the germline V gene, CDR1 is SNHLY and CDR2 is FYNNEI. The CDR3 bases are TGTGCCAGCATGGGCAGTTCTCTTGGGGAGCTGTTTTTT. Amino acids: CASMGSSLGELFF.

This clone was seen only a few times. The J gene is TRBJ1-1, the V gene TRBV27, with D perhaps matching TRBD1 (5 bases). Germline V gene sequence: CDR1 MNHEY, CDR2 SMNVEV (reference sequence). V was clipped by 2 bases and J by 7 bases, with 11 bases between them. The CDR3 spans 13 residues. CDR3 sequence: CASSLGQGDEAFF. The CDR3 coding sequence is TGTGCCAGCAGTTTAGGGCAGGGAGATGAAGCTTTCTTT.

The chain carries TRBV5-8 and TRBJ2-5, with TRBD1 identical over 7 bases. Germline assignment: CDR1 SGHTS and CDR2 YDEGEE. This CDR3 contains 13 residues. With V trimmed by 4 bases and J by 1 base, 1 base remained unmatched. CDR3 DNA sequence: TGTGCCAGCAGCCCAGGGGGCCAAGAGACCCAGTACTTC. It is translated as CASSPGGQETQYF. The variable domain in full, with the rest retrieved from reference TRBV5-8 and TRBJ2-5, is EAGVTQSPTHLIKTRGQQATLRCSPISGHTSVYWYQQALGLGLQFLLWYDEGEERNRGNFPPRFSGRQFPNYSSELNVNALELEDSALYLCASSPGGQETQYFGPGTRLLVL.